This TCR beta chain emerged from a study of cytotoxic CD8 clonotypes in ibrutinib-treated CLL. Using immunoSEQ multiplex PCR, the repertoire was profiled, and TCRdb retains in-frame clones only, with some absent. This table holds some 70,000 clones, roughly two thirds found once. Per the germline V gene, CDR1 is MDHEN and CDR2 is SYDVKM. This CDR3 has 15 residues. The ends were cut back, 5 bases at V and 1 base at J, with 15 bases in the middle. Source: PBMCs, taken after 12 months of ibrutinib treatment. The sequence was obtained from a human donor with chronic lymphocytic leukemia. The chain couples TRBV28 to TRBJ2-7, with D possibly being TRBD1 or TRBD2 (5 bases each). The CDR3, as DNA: TGTGCCAGCAGTGCCCCGGGGACCGGTTCCTACGAGCAGTACTTC. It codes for CASSAPGTGSYEQYF.